Described below is a single TCR beta chain sequence and its context. Antigen: not known. Germline is not matched at one junction end, which may reflect a read error. The entry originates in a study of blood T cells in healthy people across ages. General study results and limits: Roughly linear age-related decline in beta diversity appeared, significant by age around 42.

PCR was performed a second time for 7 to 11 cycles using a sample-barcoded 5' primer and a J-beta primer mix. A template-switch adaptor that had 12 random nucleotides put a tag on each cDNA molecule. TCRdb redid the calling of the 5' RACE reads with MiXCR, one entry per CDR3 protein. The sample has about 970,000 distinct CDR3 sequences; roughly 51% are singletons. The origin of this receptor is a woman between 55 and 75 years old in good health. The sample taken for sequencing was blood.

The CDR3 here is CVSSQGGTGRSSYEQYF. DNA of the CDR3: TGTGTCAGCAGCCAAGGGGGGACGGGGAGAAGCTCCTACGAGCAGTACTTC. The chain combines TRBV3-1 with TRBJ2-7; D is tentatively TRBD1 or TRBD2 (6 bases each). Per the germline V gene, CDR1 is LGHDT and CDR2 is YNNKEL (reference sequence). The length of the CDR3 is 17 residues.